Listed below are T cell receptor beta chains from one sample, sequenced in a study of shared clonotypes between healthy human individuals. Sequencing was performed with immunoSEQ multiplex PCR; in TCRdb, only in-frame clones are kept and a portion is missing. The sample yields more than 450,000 clones, 75% to 85% seen once. Input material: PBMCs. The receptors were gathered from a woman in her 40s in good health. Some clones in this sample may be carry-over from other donors' samples. CDR3s include the opening cysteine and the closing phenylalanine or tryptophan. The D gene is left open where the match is weak. Clone sizes are given selectively: once, few, many, or a class where the clone is expanded.

once TRBJ2-7 TRBD1 TRBV28 TGTGCCAGCAGACATGGGACAGGGGAGGGCTACGAGCAGTACTTC CASRHGTGEGYEQYF
. TRBJ2-1 TRBD2 TRBV27 TGTGCCAGCAGCTGGACTAGCGGGAGGACCTACAATGAGCAGTTCTTC CASSWTSGRTYNEQFF
. TRBJ2-7 TRBD1 TRBV5-1 TGCGCCAGCAGAAAGGATTGGGACAGACCCTACGAGCAGTACTTC CASRKDWDRPYEQYF
. TRBJ2-1 . TRBV18 TGTGCCAGCTCACCACCGTCCTCCTACAATGAGCAGTTCTTC CASSPPSSYNEQFF
. TRBJ1-2 TRBD1 TRBV28 TGTGCCAGCAGGCCCTGGACAGGGGGTGGCTATGGCTACACCTTC CASRPWTGGGYGYTF
. TRBJ2-3 TRBD1 TRBV5-1 TGCGCCAGCAGCTGGGGGACAGGGGACACAGATACGCAGTATTTT CASSWGTGDTDTQYF
. TRBJ2-1 TRBD2 TRBV19 TGTGCCAGTAGTGCGGGACTAGCGGGTCCCAATGAGCAGTTCTTC CASSAGLAGPNEQFF
few TRBJ1-5 TRBD1 TRBV6-1 TGTGCCAGCTCGGGACAGCTCAATCAGCCCCAGCATTTT CASSGQLNQPQHF
. TRBJ2-5 TRBD2 TRBV2 TGTGCCAGCACCTTTTATGCTAGCGGGAGTTTCCGAGAGACCCAGTACTTC CASTFYASGSFRETQYF
. TRBJ2-1 TRBD2 TRBV27 TGTGCCAGCAGTTTATTACGACGGGAGGGCCTATTTTATGAGCAGTTCTTC CASSLLRREGLFYEQFF
. TRBJ1-5 . TRBV15 TGTGCCACCAGCAACAGCTTAGGTCGAGAACAGCCCCAGCATTTT CATSNSLGREQPQHF
. TRBJ2-2 TRBD1 TRBV4-1 TGCGCCAGCAGCCAAGTACTAGGTTGGACAGGGAACACCGGGGAGCTGTTTTTT CASSQVLGWTGNTGELFF
. TRBJ1-5 TRBD1 TRBV18 TGTGCCAGCTCTCGGACAGGGGGCGGGAATCAGCCCCAGCATTTT CASSRTGGGNQPQHF
. TRBJ2-1 . TRBV28 TGTGCCAGCAGTCCTCCTTCTGGGAGCTCCTACAATGAGCAGTTCTTC CASSPPSGSSYNEQFF
. TRBJ2-4 TRBD2 TRBV5-8 TGTGCCAGCAGCTCACCAGAGCGGGAAGGATACATTCAGTACTTC CASSSPEREGYIQYF
. TRBJ2-6 . TRBV19 TGTGCCAGTAACATCGCTGGGGCCAACGTCCTGACTTTC CASNIAGANVLTF
. TRBJ2-5 . TRBV9 TGTGCCAGCAGCGTAGGCGGGACAGCAAAAGAGACCCAGTACTTC CASSVGGTAKETQYF
. TRBJ2-3 . TRBV5-8 TGTGCCAGCAGCCCGGATCCGGGGGCGACAGATACGCAGTATTTT CASSPDPGATDTQYF
once TRBJ2-7 . TRBV11-3 TGTGCCAGCACTCAGGGGAACTCCTACGAGCAGTACTTC CASTQGNSYEQYF
. TRBJ2-2 . TRBV7-8 TGTGCCAGCAGCTTAGTGGGACACCCCCCGAACACCGGGGAGCTGTTTTTT CASSLVGHPPNTGELFF